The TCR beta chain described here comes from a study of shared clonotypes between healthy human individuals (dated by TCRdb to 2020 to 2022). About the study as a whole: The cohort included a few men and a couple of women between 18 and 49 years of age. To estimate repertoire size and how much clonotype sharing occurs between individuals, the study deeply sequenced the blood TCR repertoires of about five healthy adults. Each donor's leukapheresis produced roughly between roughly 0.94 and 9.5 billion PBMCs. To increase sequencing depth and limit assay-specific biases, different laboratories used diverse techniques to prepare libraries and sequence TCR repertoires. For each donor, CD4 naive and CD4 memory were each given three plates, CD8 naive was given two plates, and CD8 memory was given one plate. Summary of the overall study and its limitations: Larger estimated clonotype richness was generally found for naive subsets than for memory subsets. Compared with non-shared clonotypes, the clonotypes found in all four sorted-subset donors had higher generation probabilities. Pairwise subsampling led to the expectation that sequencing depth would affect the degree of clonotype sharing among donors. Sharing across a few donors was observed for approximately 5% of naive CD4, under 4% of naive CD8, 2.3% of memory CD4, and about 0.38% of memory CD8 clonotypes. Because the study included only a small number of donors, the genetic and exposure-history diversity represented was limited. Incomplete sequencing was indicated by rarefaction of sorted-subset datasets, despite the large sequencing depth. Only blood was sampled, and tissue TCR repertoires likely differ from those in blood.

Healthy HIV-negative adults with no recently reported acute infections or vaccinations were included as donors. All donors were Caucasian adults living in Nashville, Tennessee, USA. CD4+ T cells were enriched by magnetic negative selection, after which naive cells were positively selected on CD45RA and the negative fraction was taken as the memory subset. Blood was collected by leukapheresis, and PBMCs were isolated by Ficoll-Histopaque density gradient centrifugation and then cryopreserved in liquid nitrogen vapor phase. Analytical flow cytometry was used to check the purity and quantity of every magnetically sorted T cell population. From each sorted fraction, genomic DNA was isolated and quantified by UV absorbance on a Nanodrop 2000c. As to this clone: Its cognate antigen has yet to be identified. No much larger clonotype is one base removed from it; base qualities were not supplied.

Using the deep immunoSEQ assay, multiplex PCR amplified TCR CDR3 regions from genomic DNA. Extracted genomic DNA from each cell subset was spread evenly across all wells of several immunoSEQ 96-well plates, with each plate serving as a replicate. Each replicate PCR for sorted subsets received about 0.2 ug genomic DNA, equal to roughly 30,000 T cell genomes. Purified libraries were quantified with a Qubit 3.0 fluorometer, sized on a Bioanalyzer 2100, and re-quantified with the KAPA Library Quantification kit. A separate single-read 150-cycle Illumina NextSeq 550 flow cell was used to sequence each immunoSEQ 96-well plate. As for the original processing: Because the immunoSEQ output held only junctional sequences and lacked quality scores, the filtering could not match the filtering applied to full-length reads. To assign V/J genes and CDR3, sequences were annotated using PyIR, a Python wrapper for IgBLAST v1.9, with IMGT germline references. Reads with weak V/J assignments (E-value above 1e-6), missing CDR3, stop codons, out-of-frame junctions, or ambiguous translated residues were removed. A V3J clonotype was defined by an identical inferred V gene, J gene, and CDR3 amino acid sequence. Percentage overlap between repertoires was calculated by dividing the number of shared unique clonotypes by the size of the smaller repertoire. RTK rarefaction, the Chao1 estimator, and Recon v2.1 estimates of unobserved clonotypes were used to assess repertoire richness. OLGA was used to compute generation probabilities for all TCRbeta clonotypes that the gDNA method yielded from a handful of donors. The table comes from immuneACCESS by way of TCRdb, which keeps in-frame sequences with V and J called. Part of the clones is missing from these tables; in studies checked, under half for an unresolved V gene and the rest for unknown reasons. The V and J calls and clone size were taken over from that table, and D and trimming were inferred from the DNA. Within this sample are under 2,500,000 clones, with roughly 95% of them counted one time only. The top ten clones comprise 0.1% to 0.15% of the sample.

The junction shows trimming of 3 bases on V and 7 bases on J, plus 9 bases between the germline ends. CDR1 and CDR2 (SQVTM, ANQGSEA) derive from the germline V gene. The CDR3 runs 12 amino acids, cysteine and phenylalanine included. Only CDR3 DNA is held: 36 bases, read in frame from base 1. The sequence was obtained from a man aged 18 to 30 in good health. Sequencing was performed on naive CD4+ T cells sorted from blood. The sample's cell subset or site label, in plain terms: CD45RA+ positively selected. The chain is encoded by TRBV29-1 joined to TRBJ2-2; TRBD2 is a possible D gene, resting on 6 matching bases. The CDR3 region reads CSVDQGGGELFF. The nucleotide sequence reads TGCAGCGTTGACCAGGGAGGCGGGGAGCTGTTTTTT.